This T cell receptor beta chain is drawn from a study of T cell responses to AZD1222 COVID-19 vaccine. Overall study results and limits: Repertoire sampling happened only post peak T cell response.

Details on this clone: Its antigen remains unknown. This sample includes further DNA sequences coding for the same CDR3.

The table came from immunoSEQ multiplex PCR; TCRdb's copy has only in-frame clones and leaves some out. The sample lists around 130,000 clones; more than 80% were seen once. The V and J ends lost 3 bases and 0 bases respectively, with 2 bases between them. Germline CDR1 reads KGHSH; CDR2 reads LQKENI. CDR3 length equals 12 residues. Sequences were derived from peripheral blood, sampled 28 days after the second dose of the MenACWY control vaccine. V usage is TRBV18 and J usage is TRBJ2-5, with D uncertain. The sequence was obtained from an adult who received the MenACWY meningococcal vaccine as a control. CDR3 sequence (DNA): TGTGCCAGCTCACCCTACCAAGAGACCCAGTACTTC. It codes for CASSPYQETQYF.